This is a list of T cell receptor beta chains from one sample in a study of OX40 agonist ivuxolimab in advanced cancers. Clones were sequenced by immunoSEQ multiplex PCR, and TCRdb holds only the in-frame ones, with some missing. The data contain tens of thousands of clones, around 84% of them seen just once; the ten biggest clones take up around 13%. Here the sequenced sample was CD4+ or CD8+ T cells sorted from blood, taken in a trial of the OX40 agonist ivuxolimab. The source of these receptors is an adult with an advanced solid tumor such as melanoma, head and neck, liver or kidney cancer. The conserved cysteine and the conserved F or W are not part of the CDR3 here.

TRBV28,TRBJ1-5,ASHLSAGVNQPQH
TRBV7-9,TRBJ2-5,ASSFSSGSETQY
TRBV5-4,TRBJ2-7,ASSTSHIAGLQSSYEQY
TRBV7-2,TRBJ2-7,ASSFQLAGGPLRQY
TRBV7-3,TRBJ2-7,ASSFPYEQY
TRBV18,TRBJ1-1,ASSPPQVMAGNTEAF
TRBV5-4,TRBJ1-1,ASSLSWPAMNTEAF
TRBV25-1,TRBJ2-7,ASSELAGGSYEQY
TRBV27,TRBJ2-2,ASSGRTGPGGTGELF
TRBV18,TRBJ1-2,ASSNGPVDGYT
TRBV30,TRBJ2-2,AWSVGIQTGELF
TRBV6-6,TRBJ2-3,ASSYFQGAADTQY
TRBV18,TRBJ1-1,ASSPLGQGGTEAF
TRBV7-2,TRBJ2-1,ASTSSRDHGEQF
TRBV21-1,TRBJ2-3,ASSKSLAGDGDTQY
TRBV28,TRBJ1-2,AGRGAAPYGYT
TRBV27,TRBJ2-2,ASSAPRDRSTGELF
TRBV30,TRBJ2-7,AWTPPGLAGQLGEQY
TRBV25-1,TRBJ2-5,ASSAMDRGDQETQY
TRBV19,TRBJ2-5,ASSRRGGVQETQY
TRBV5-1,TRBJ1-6,ASSPQPNSPLH
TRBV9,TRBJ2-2,ASSVDVDLSTGELF
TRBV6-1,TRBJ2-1,ASSEFGLANNEQF
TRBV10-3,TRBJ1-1,ATWGPQNTEAF
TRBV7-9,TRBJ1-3,ASSLSQAQNTIY
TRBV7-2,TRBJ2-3,ASSLATLRNRHIDTQY
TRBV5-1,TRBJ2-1,ASRAGLAVYDEQF
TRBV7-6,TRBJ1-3,ASSAWTGLGNTIY
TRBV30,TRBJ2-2,AWRQEPNTGELF
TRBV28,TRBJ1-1,ASSPMAGNTEAF
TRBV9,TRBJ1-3,ASSFSGNTIY
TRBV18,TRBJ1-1,ASSRTDVYTEAF
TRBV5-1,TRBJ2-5,ASRPGHALSLLETQY
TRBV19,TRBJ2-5,ASTSSGRQETQY
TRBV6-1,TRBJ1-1,ASSEPGRFMNTEAF
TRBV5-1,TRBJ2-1,ASSLAAGGMNEQF
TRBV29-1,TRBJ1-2,SVVDSTYGYT
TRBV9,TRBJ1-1,ASSVGHRGTEAF
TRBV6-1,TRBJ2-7,ASATTFPSYEQY
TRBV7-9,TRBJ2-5,ASSLRGHQETQY
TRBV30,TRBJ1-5,AWSVRDRGFQPQH